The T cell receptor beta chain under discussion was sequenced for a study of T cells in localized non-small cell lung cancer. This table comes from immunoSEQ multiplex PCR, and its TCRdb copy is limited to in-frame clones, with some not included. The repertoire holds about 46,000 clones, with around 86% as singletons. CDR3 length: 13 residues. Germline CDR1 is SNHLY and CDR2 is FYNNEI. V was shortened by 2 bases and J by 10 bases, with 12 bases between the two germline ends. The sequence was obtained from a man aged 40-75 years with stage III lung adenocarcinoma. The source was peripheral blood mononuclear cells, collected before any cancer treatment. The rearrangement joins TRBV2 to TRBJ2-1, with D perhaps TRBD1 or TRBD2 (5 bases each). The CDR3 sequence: CASSEILGTEQFF. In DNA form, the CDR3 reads TGTGCCAGCAGTGAAATCTTGGGGACCGAGCAGTTCTTC. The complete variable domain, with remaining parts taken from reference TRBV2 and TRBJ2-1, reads EPEVTQTPSHQVTQMGQEVILRCVPISNHLYFYWYRQILGQKVEFLVSFYNNEISEKSEIFDDQFSVERPDGSNFTLKIRSTKLEDSAMYFCASSEILGTEQFFGPGTRLTVL.